Below, 26 T cell receptor beta chains from the same sample are listed, as sequenced in a study of blood T cell repertoires in COVID-19. The table came from immunoSEQ multiplex PCR; TCRdb's copy has only in-frame clones and leaves some out. The repertoire includes approximately 280,000 clones, 90% of them detected once, and 6.5% to 8% sits in the top ten. The material sequenced was peripheral blood. These receptor sequences come from a woman in her 30s with COVID-19, enrolled during active disease.

The chain joins TRBV6-5 to TRBJ1-5; 10 bases map to TRBD1. The V gene's germline CDR1 is MNHEY and CDR2 SVGAGI. This CDR3 comprises 14 residues. J gave up 5 bases and V 6 bases, and 4 bases lay outside the gene matches. Here the CDR3 reads CASRSTGGHQPQHF. The CDR3 region has the DNA TGTGCCAGCAGATCGACAGGGGGCCATCAGCCCCAGCATTTT.

The chain combines TRBV5-1 with TRBJ2-7, with a tentative D call TRBD2 (5 bases). V was trimmed by 6 bases and J by 2 bases, leaving 21 bases between them. CDR3 length: 16 residues. CDR1 and CDR2 (germline): SGHRS, YFSETQ. In nucleotides, the CDR3 is TGCGCCAGCAACCCCTCTTCGGACGGGCGGGCCTACGAGCAGTACTTC. This codes for CASNPSSDGRAYEQYF.

V gene TRBV4-2 combines with J gene TRBJ2-7, with 10 positions matching TRBD2. With V trimmed by 1 base and J by 1 base, 7 bases remained unmatched. The V gene's germline CDR1 is LGHNA and CDR2 YNFKEQ. There are 17 residues in the CDR3. In DNA, the CDR3 is TGTGCCAGCAGCCAAGTTCAAAGGACTAGCGGTTCCTACGAGCAGTACTTC. It encodes CASSQVQRTSGSYEQYF.

This rearrangement joins TRBV7-9 to TRBJ2-7, with unresolved D. This CDR3 comprises 15 residues. Germline values: CDR1 SEHNR, CDR2 FQNEAQ (reference sequence). The ends were cut back, 1 base at V and 1 base at J, with 11 bases in the middle. The CDR3 is CASSLGVATSYEQYF. CDR3 nucleotides: TGTGCCAGCAGCTTAGGTGTAGCTACATCCTACGAGCAGTACTTC.

V and J are TRBV25-1 and TRBJ2-5; TRBD1 matches 9 bases. The CDR3 spans 15 residues. V lost 2 bases and J lost 5; bases outside the gene matches: 6. Germline V gene lookup returns CDR1 MGHDK and CDR2 SYGVNS. CDR3 in amino acids: CASSEPRTGEETQYF. DNA of the CDR3: TGTGCCAGCAGTGAACCCCGGACAGGGGAGGAGACCCAGTACTTC.

The chain is built from TRBV20-1 and TRBJ1-1; D is unresolved. CDR1 and CDR2 (germline): DFQATT, SNEGSKA (reference sequence). This CDR3 has 13 residues. Trimming stripped 3 bases from V and 4 bases from J, with 12 bases between. The CDR3 sequence: CSASRGMGTEAFF. The CDR3 DNA follows: TGCAGTGCTAGTCGGGGTATGGGCACTGAAGCTTTCTTT.

The V and J genes are TRBV4-1 and TRBJ2-3, with 11 bases that match TRBD2. This CDR3 has 19 amino acids. The V gene end was trimmed by 4 bases and the J gene end by 0 bases; junction bases not matched to a gene: 12. CDR1 and CDR2 (germline): MGHRA, YSYEKL. The CDR3 sequence: CASSLLGGLAGGSTDTQYF. CDR3 in DNA: TGCGCCAGCAGCCTCCTAGGAGGGCTAGCGGGGGGAAGCACAGATACGCAGTATTTT.

The chain links TRBV7-2 to TRBJ2-5, with 8 bases lining up with TRBD1. CDR1 and CDR2 (germline): SGHTA, FQGNSA. This CDR3 is 14 amino acids long. Unmatched junction bases numbered 5, after V lost 3 bases and J lost 5 bases. In nucleotides, the CDR3 is TGTGCCAGCAGCTTTGACAGGGGAGATGAGACCCAGTACTTC. Its protein product is CASSFDRGDETQYF.

This rearrangement joins TRBV10-1 to TRBJ2-2; D remains ambiguous. The length of the CDR3 is 15 residues. In germline, CDR1 is WNHNN, CDR2 SYGVQD (reference sequence). V dropped 3 bases and J dropped 1 base, with 9 bases sitting between them. CDR3 protein: CASSDETLNTGELFF. CDR3 nucleotides: TGCGCCAGCAGTGACGAGACACTGAACACCGGGGAGCTGTTTTTT.

The rearrangement uses TRBV5-5 and TRBJ1-2; 7 nucleotides match TRBD1. The CDR3 has 13 amino acids. V lost 4 bases and J lost 2; bases outside the gene matches: 2. Germline CDR1 is SGHKS and CDR2 is YYEKEE (reference sequence). The CDR3 DNA sequence: TGTGCCAGCAGCGGGGGACAGAACTATGGCTACACCTTC. Amino acids: CASSGGQNYGYTF.

The chain recombines TRBV6-1 with TRBJ2-7, with D uncertain. The CDR3 length is 12 residues. CDR1 MNHNS and CDR2 SASEGT come from the germline V gene. V was cut by 2 bases and J by 3 bases, with 5 bases left in between. CDR3 in DNA: TGTGCCAGCAGTGAAAGTAGCTACGAGCAGTACTTC. This codes for CASSESSYEQYF.

This sequence joins TRBV30 and TRBJ1-1; no clear D gene. CDR1 is GTSNPN, CDR2 SVGIG, per germline (reference sequence). CDR3 length: 14 amino acids. Trimming stripped 3 bases from V and 1 base from J, with 12 bases between. DNA of the CDR3: TGTGCCTGGAGGAGGGCGTGGAGGAACACTGAAGCTTTCTTT. It translates to CAWRRAWRNTEAFF.

This chain links TRBV9 with TRBJ1-1, with D hard to call. This CDR3 spans 15 amino acids. CDR1 and CDR2 from the germline V gene are SGDLS and YYNGEE. V lost 7 bases, J lost 1 base, and 17 bases lay in between. The CDR3 DNA sequence: TGTGCCAGCTCCCTAAGCGGGGTCGCGAACACTGAAGCTTTCTTT. Protein: CASSLSGVANTEAFF.

This clone was recorded once. V usage is TRBV30 and J usage is TRBJ1-4, with 9 bases that match TRBD1. The J segment lost 5 bases and the V segment lost 3 bases, leaving 10 bases of the junction unmatched. Germline CDR1 and CDR2: GTSNPN and SVGIG (reference sequence). The CDR3 covers 16 residues. CDR3 nucleotide sequence: TGTGCCTGGAGATCGCTACAGGGGGCACACAATGAAAAACTGTTTTTT. Amino acids: CAWRSLQGAHNEKLFF.

This clone was recorded only once. This chain uses TRBV18 with TRBJ2-5; 10 nucleotides agree with TRBD1. V shed 3 bases and J 4 bases; nucleotides not matched to a gene: 17. The CDR3 is 19 residues long. Germline assignment: CDR1 KGHSH and CDR2 LQKENI. CDR3 sequence: CASSPGDWVTGGRGETQYF. DNA of the CDR3: TGTGCCAGCTCACCGGGGGATTGGGTGACAGGGGGCAGAGGAGAGACCCAGTACTTC.

The CDR3 nucleotides are TGTGCCAGCAGTTTTGGGCAGGACACTGAAGCTTTCTTT. As protein: CASSFGQDTEAFF. The chain combines TRBV12-3 or TRBV12-4 with TRBJ1-1; D remains unclear. This CDR3 contains 13 residues. The V and J ends lost 3 bases and 3 bases respectively, with 8 bases between them.

This chain links TRBV5-5 with TRBJ2-5; 7 bases fit TRBD1. The CDR3 consists of 14 residues. The V gene end was trimmed by 0 bases and the J gene end by 2 bases; junction bases not matched to a gene: 1. Germline values: CDR1 SGHKS, CDR2 YYEKEE (reference sequence). The CDR3 protein is CASSLGQGQETQYF. The DNA of the CDR3 is TGTGCCAGCAGCTTGGGACAGGGTCAAGAGACCCAGTACTTC.

J is TRBJ2-7 and V is TRBV27; 10 bases align to TRBD2. CDR1 is MNHEY, CDR2 SMNVEV, per germline (reference sequence). The ends lost 4 bases at V and 7 bases at J; junction bases unmatched: 7. The CDR3 contains 14 residues. CDR3 DNA sequence: TGTGCCAGCAGTTCACCGGGACTAGCGAGGGAGCAGTACTTC. Amino acid sequence: CASSSPGLAREQYF.

As concerns this clone: This specimen includes other DNA sequences encoding the same CDR3. The chain combines TRBV30 with TRBJ2-4; TRBD2 matches at 10 bases. This CDR3 has 18 amino acids. Germline CDR1 is GTSNPN and CDR2 is SVGIG (reference sequence). V was pared by 2 bases and J by 7 bases, with 17 bases of the junction left unmatched. CDR3 nucleotides: TGTGCCTGGAGTACGCTTAGGAGCGGGAGGGCCCTCGGGAACATTCAGTACTTC. Encoded protein: CAWSTLRSGRALGNIQYF.

This chain uses TRBV5-5 with TRBJ1-1; weak D call: TRBD1 (6 bases). Trimming left V 7 bases short and J 4 bases short, with 14 bases between. CDR3 length: 13 residues. Germline V gene sequence: CDR1 SGHKS, CDR2 YYEKEE (reference sequence). The CDR3 loop is CASGRTVATEAFF. The CDR3, as DNA: TGTGCCAGCGGAAGGACAGTCGCCACTGAAGCTTTCTTT. Drawing the rest from reference TRBV5-5 and TRBJ1-1, the complete variable domain is DAGVTQSPTHLIKTRGQQVTLRCSPISGHKSVSWYQQVLGQGPQFIFQYYEKEERGRGNFPDRFSARQFPNYSSELNVNALLLGDSALYLCASGRTVATEAFFGQGTRLTVV.

The chain joins TRBV11-2 to TRBJ1-5, with D uncertain. Germline V lookup: CDR1 SGHAT, CDR2 FQNNGV. This CDR3 is built from 15 residues. Trimming shortened V by 5 bases and J by 0 bases, and 11 bases separated the two germline ends. The CDR3 DNA reads as TGTGCCAGCAGCCCAGAGGGCAATAGCAATCAGCCCCAGCATTTT. Protein product: CASSPEGNSNQPQHF.

The CDR3 loop is CASSRAGNEQFF. The CDR3 DNA follows: TGTGCCAGCAGCCGAGCAGGAAATGAGCAGTTCTTC. The V call is TRBV3-1 (or the pseudogene TRBV3-2), the J call TRBJ2-1; unclear D gene. Deletions cut 4 bases from V and 7 bases from J, with 8 bases between. Germline values: CDR1 LGHDT, CDR2 YNNKEL (reference sequence). This CDR3 is built from 12 residues.

About this clone: The junction shows a germline mismatch at one end, possibly a read error. This chain links TRBV20-1 with TRBJ1-4; the D is unclear. This CDR3 is 10 amino acids long. Per germline, CDR1 DFQATT and CDR2 SNEGSKA (reference sequence). In DNA form, the CDR3 reads TGCAGTGCCAGAGGCCGGGGACTGTTTTTT. Translation: CSARGRGLFF.

V and J are TRBV4-1 and TRBJ1-5; a possible D gene is TRBD1 (5 bases). This CDR3 has 14 residues. V dropped 0 bases and J dropped 7 bases, with 10 bases sitting between them. Per the germline V gene, CDR1 is MGHRA and CDR2 is YSYEKL. The chain's CDR3 is CASSQETGVQPQHF. Here the CDR3 DNA reads TGCGCCAGCAGCCAAGAGACGGGGGTGCAGCCCCAGCATTTT.

This sequence joins TRBV19 and TRBJ1-1; weak D call: TRBD1 (5 bases). The germline V gene has CDR1 LNHDA and CDR2 SQIVND (reference sequence). Deletions cut 5 bases from V and 5 bases from J, with 9 bases between. This CDR3 is built from 12 residues. CDR3 loop: CASSPQGTEAFF. DNA of the CDR3: TGTGCCAGTAGTCCTCAGGGAACTGAAGCTTTCTTT.

The rearrangement links TRBV4-2 to TRBJ2-3; 11 bases map to TRBD2. From germline, CDR1 is LGHNA and CDR2 YNFKEQ. This CDR3 has 20 amino acids. With V trimmed by 0 bases and J by 5 bases, 16 bases remained unmatched. CDR3 protein: CASSQDFGRGGLAVLDTQYF. DNA of the CDR3: TGTGCCAGCAGCCAAGATTTTGGGAGGGGGGGACTAGCGGTTCTAGATACGCAGTATTTT.